Below, 21 T cell receptor beta chains from the same sample are listed, as sequenced in a study of CD8+CD57+ T cells in acquired aplastic anemia. Genomic DNA, the template, was used for profiling of the TCR beta VDJ and CDR3. One entry per CDR3 protein, called by TCRdb with MiXCR from the reads. The sample includes some 70,000 distinct CDR3 sequences, almost 55% of them seen just once. The sequenced material came from sorted CD4+, CD8+, or CD8+CD57+ T cells (not recorded which) from PBMCs. Receptors originate from a human donor in good health, serving as a control.

This chain uses TRBV20-1 with TRBJ2-7; tentative D call: TRBD1 (5 bases). V was clipped by 3 bases and J by 3 bases, with 15 bases between them. This CDR3 is built from 14 residues. The germline V gene encodes CDR1 DFQATT and CDR2 SNEGSKA (reference sequence). For the CDR3, the DNA is TGCAGTGCTAGCAGGACATTTGCTCTCTACGAGCAGTACTTC. It encodes CSASRTFALYEQYF.

This clonotype occurred a few times. V and J are TRBV10-3 and TRBJ1-2; no firm D call. V gave up 4 bases and J gave up 0 bases, with 9 bases separating them. There are 14 residues in the CDR3. The V gene's germline CDR1 is ENHRY and CDR2 SYGVKD. CDR3 sequence: CAISVSGSNYGYTF. The CDR3 DNA sequence: TGTGCCATCAGTGTGTCAGGATCTAACTATGGCTACACCTTC.

The chain uses TRBV15 and TRBJ1-2; weak D call: TRBD1 (5 bases). This CDR3 contains 14 residues. CDR1 LNHNV and CDR2 YYDKDF come from the germline V gene (reference sequence). Trimming shortened V by 0 bases and J by 4 bases, and 9 bases separated the two germline ends. The CDR3 reads CATSRDREGYGYTF. The CDR3 coding sequence is TGTGCCACCAGCAGAGACAGGGAAGGCTATGGCTACACCTTC.

This clonotype was recorded once. The chain is built from TRBV5-1 and TRBJ2-1; TRBD2 aligns across 12 bases. The V gene's germline CDR1 is SGHRS and CDR2 YFSETQ. This CDR3 comprises 17 residues. After removal of 0 bases from V and 6 bases from J, the junction contained 7 bases not matched to a gene. The CDR3 protein is CASSLGLAGVTGNEQFF. The DNA of the CDR3 is TGCGCCAGCAGCTTGGGACTAGCGGGAGTCACCGGCAATGAGCAGTTCTTC.

This clonotype was seen at least ten times. The chain joins TRBV4-1 to TRBJ2-2; D may be TRBD1 (5 bases). The CDR3 consists of 15 residues. CDR1 and CDR2 (germline): MGHRA, YSYEKL. Deletions cut 1 base from V and 7 bases from J, with 13 bases between. The CDR3, as DNA: TGCGCCAGCAGCCAAGCTCTGCAGGGTGGCGGGGAGCTGTTTTTT. Protein sequence: CASSQALQGGGELFF.

CDR3 region: CASTPFDSSTDTQYF. For the CDR3, the DNA is TGTGCCAGCACCCCTTTTGACTCGAGCACAGATACGCAGTATTTT. V and J are TRBV12-3 or TRBV12-4 and TRBJ2-3, with D hard to call. The germline V and J ends were trimmed by 7 bases and 0 bases, with 14 bases remaining between them. The CDR3 is made up of 15 amino acids.

This clonotype has only a few counts. CDR3 residues: CASSGGLASYEQYF. The CDR3 DNA is TGTGCCAGCAGTGGGGGACTAGCATCCTACGAGCAGTACTTC. V usage is TRBV7-8 and J usage is TRBJ2-7; TRBD2 matches 9 bases. The CDR3 runs 14 residues. The germline V gene encodes CDR1 SGHVS and CDR2 FQNEAQ. V gave up 6 bases and J gave up 1 base; unmatched junction bases: 4. Drawing the rest from reference TRBV7-8 and TRBJ2-7, the complete variable domain is GAGVSQSPRYKVAKRGQDVALRCDPISGHVSLFWYQQALGQGPEFLTYFQNEAQLDKSGLPSDRFFAERPEGSVSTLKIQRTQQEDSAVYLCASSGGLASYEQYFGPGTRLTVT.

The chain joins TRBV7-9 to TRBJ1-2; 9 bases align to TRBD1. Trimming took 1 base from V and 7 from J; bases not matched to a gene: 7. The CDR3 is 15 amino acids. CDR1 SEHNR and CDR2 FQNEAQ come from the germline V gene (reference sequence). CDR3: CASSLDRGTGSGYTF. In DNA form, the CDR3 reads TGTGCCAGCAGCTTAGACCGTGGGACAGGGTCTGGCTACACCTTC.

This clonotype was detected once. This sequence joins TRBV7-9 and TRBJ2-7; D uncertain. This CDR3 spans 14 amino acids. Germline CDR1 SEHNR, CDR2 FQNEAQ (reference sequence). V was shortened by 1 base and J by 2 bases, with 9 bases between the two germline ends. CDR3 bases: TGTGCCAGCAGCTTAGAGACTGAACCCTACGAGCAGTACTTC. Its protein is CASSLETEPYEQYF.

Many counts were recorded for this clonotype. The chain recombines TRBV14 with TRBJ2-5; weak D call: TRBD1 (6 bases). The germline gives CDR1 SGHDN, CDR2 FVKESK. The CDR3 is 15 residues long. V lost 2 bases to trimming and J lost 5 bases, with 15 bases between them. Here the CDR3 reads CASSQFTGKLETQYF. CDR3 nucleotide sequence: TGTGCCAGCAGCCAATTTACAGGGAAGCTGGAGACCCAGTACTTC.

V gene TRBV11-1 combines with J gene TRBJ1-4; 9 nucleotides match TRBD1. The CDR3 sequence is 15 residues long. V was pared by 6 bases and J by 6 bases, with 8 bases of the junction left unmatched. From germline, CDR1 is SGHAT and CDR2 FQDESV (reference sequence). Here the CDR3 reads CASSPGTGRDEKLFF. The CDR3 DNA sequence: TGTGCCAGCAGTCCCGGGACAGGGAGGGATGAAAAACTGTTTTTT.

V and J are TRBV29-1 and TRBJ2-7; 7 positions match TRBD1. CDR1 is SQVTM, CDR2 ANQGSEA, per germline. The CDR3 contains 11 residues. The CDR3 nucleotides are TGCAGGGTAGACAGGGCGGGCGAGCAGTACTTC. Encoded protein: CRVDRAGEQYF.

The chain recombines TRBV12-5 with TRBJ1-3, with D hard to call. This CDR3 contains 14 residues. V was clipped by 6 bases and J by 6 bases, with 15 bases between them. Looked up from germline, CDR1 is LGHNT and CDR2 is FRNRAP. In DNA, the CDR3 is TGTGCTAGTGGGCCGAATGACGGGGAAAACACCATATATTTT. This translates into CASGPNDGENTIYF.

The chain has TRBV11-1 and TRBJ2-3, with 11 positions matching TRBD2. CDR3 length: 14 amino acids. Germline CDR1 and CDR2: SGHAT and FQDESV (reference sequence). V dropped 6 bases and J dropped 6; count of bases not matched to a gene: 5. CDR3 amino acids: CASSSRLAGDTQYF. DNA for the CDR3: TGTGCCAGCAGTTCGAGACTAGCGGGGGATACGCAGTATTTT.

This clonotype occurred many times. The chain combines TRBV7-9 with TRBJ1-5; no clear D. Germline V lookup: CDR1 SEHNR, CDR2 FQNEAQ (reference sequence). The V end was cut by 3 bases, the J end by 5 bases, with 5 bases between. The CDR3 has 12 residues. The DNA for the CDR3 is TGTGCCAGCAGCTTCCCAGATCAGCCCCAGCATTTT. It yields the protein CASSFPDQPQHF.

The table lists this clonotype with many counts. V and J are TRBV20-1 and TRBJ2-3, with TRBD2 matching over 7 bases. J gave up 5 bases and V 3 bases, and 2 bases lay outside the gene matches. The V gene's germline CDR1 is DFQATT and CDR2 SNEGSKA (reference sequence). The CDR3 sequence is 12 residues long. DNA for the CDR3: TGCAGTGCTAGTAAGCGGGGAGATACGCAGTATTTT. It is translated as CSASKRGDTQYF.

This clonotype was picked up a small number of times. A read error is possible here, since a much larger clone lies one base away. This chain uses TRBV5-4 with TRBJ2-7; 7 bases match TRBD1. Germline CDR1 reads SGHNT; CDR2 reads YYREEE (reference sequence). V lost 3 bases, J lost 4 bases, and 13 bases stayed unmatched. This CDR3 contains 16 residues. The chain's CDR3 is CASSSDTGTDLYEQYF. CDR3 bases: TGTGCCAGCAGCTCCGACACCGGGACAGATCTTTACGAGCAGTACTTC.

This clonotype has only a few counts. The genes are TRBV12-3 or TRBV12-4 and TRBJ1-2; 8 positions match TRBD1. The length of the CDR3 is 13 residues. Trimming removed 9 bases from V and 3 bases from J; junction bases left unmatched: 6. CDR3 DNA: TGTGCCAGTGGGACAGGCGATGACTATGGCTACACCTTC. This gives the protein CASGTGDDYGYTF.

CDR3 coding DNA: TGTGCCACCAGCAGAGATGGGACAGGGGGGGAAAAACTGTTTTTT. It codes for CATSRDGTGGEKLFF. The V call is TRBV15, the J call TRBJ1-4; TRBD1 aligns across 11 bases. CDR1 is LNHNV and CDR2 is YYDKDF in the germline V gene (reference sequence). This CDR3 has 15 amino acids. Losses at the gene ends were 0 bases for V and 8 bases for J; bases not matched to a gene: 2.

The V gene is TRBV5-1, the J gene TRBJ2-5, with D possibly being TRBD1 or TRBD2 (5 bases each). This CDR3 contains 13 residues. Germline V CDR1 and CDR2: SGHRS, YFSETQ. Trimming left V 4 bases short and J 5 bases short, with 12 bases between. CDR3 loop: CASSVNRRETQYF. The CDR3 region has the DNA TGCGCCAGCAGCGTCAACAGGAGGGAGACCCAGTACTTC.

This clonotype has ten or more counts. This chain links TRBV4-1 with TRBJ2-1, with 7 bases fitting TRBD2. CDR1 is MGHRA, CDR2 YSYEKL, per germline. V lost 1 base, J lost 6 bases, and 6 bases stayed unmatched. The CDR3 consists of 15 residues. The CDR3 sequence is CASSQGLARSNEQFF. The CDR3 coding sequence is TGCGCCAGCAGCCAAGGACTAGCACGGTCCAATGAGCAGTTCTTC.